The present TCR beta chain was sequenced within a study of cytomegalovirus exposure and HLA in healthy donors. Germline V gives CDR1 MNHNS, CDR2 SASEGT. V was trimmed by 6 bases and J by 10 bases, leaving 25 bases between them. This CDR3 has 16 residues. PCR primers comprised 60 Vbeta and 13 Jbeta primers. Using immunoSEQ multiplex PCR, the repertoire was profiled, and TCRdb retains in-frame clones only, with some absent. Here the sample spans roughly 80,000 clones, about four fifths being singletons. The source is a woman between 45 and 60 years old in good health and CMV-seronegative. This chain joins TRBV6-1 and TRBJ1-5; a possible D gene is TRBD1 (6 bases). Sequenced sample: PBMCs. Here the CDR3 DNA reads TGTGCCAGCAGAGAACAGGGATCTTTAACAATCAGCCCCCAGCATTTT. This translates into CASREQGSLTISPQHF.